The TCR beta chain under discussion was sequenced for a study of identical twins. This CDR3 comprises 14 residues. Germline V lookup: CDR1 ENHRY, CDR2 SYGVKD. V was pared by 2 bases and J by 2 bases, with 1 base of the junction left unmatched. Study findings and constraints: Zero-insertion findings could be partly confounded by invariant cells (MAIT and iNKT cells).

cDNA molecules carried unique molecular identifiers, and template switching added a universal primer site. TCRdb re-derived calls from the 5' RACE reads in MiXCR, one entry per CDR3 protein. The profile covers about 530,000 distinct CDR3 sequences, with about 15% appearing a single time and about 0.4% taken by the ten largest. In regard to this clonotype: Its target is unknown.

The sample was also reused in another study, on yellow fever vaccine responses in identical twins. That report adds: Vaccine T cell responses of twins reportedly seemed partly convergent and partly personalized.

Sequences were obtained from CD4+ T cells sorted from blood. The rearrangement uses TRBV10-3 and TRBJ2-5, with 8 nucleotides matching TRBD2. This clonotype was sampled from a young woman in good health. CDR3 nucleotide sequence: TGTGCCATCAGTGAGCGGGGGGGACAAGAGACCCAGTACTTC. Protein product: CAISERGGQETQYF.